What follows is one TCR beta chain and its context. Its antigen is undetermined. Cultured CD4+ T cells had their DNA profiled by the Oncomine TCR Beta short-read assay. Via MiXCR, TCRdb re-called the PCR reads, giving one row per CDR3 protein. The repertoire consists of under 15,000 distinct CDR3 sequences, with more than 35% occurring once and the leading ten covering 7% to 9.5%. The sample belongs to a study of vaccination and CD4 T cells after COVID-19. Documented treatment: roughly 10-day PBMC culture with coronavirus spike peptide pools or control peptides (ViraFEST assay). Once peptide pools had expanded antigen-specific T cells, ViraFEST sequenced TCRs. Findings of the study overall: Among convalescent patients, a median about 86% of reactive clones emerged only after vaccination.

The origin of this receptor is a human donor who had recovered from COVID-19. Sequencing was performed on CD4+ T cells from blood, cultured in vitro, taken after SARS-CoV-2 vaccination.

CDR3 residues: CASSIAPRDGLFSNQPQHF. Written as DNA, the CDR3 is TGTGCCAGTAGTATAGCCCCGCGGGACGGACTCTTTAGCAATCAGCCCCAGCATTTT. This sequence joins TRBV19 and TRBJ1-5, with D possibly matching TRBD1 (5 bases). Trimming stripped 1 base from V and 0 bases from J, with 19 bases between. There are 19 residues in the CDR3. Germline CDR1 LNHDA, CDR2 SQIVND (reference sequence).